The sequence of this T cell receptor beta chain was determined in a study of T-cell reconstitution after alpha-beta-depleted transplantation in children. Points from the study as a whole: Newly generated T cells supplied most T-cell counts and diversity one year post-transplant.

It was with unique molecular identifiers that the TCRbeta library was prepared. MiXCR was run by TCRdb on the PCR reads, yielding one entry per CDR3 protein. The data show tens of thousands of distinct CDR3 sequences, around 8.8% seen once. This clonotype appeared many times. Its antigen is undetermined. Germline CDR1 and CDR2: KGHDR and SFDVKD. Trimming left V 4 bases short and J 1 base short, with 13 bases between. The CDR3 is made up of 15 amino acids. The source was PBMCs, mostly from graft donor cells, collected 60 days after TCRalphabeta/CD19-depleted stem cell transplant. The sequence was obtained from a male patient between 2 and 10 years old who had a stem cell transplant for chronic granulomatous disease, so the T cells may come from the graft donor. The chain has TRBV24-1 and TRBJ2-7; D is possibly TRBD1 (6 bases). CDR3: CATSDSRGVSYEQYF. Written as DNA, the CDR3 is TGTGCCACCAGTGACAGCAGGGGAGTTTCCTACGAGCAGTACTTC.